Below are 17 T cell receptor beta chains sequenced from a single sample in a study of CD8+ T cells in alopecia areata. Cell sorting was performed on pooled cutaneous lymph node cells with CD4, CD8alpha, NKG2D, NKG2ACE and other markers. Extracted from the samples, RNA was reverse transcribed into cDNA to serve as the sequencing template. Produced via immunoSEQ multiplex PCR; TCRdb's table is partial and in-frame only. The profile covers 290,000 or so clones, none occurring a single time. The sample consisted of CD4+ T cells sorted from a lymph node. The receptor set was obtained from a C3H/HeJ mouse with alopecia areata. The mouse line has the MHC haplotype H2-k.

As regards this clone: Germline and genes: mouse. From the germline J gene comes the end of the CDR3, since the read stops 4 residues before it. Distinct nucleotide sequences in the sample also encode this CDR3. The rearrangement uses TRBV31 and TRBJ1-2, with 7 positions matching TRBD1. The V gene's germline CDR1 is GKSSPN and CDR2 SITVG. This CDR3 spans 13 amino acids. V lost 2 bases and J lost 4; bases outside the gene matches: 4. The CDR3 here is CAWSNRGGSDYTF. Incomplete CDR3 DNA: TGTGCCTGGAGTAACAGGGGCGGCTCC. Combining the CDR3 with reference TRBV31 and TRBJ1-2 gives the whole variable domain AQTIHQWPVAEIKAVGSPLSLGCTIKGKSSPNLYWYWQATGGTLQQLFYSITVGQVESVVQLNLSASRPKDDQFILSTEKLLLSHSGFYLCAWSNRGGSDYTFGSGTRLLVI.

This clone was counted between two and nine times. Genes here carry mouse names. Read sequence stops 4 residues before the CDR3 end, and the germline J gene provides the missing end. The rearrangement joins TRBV5 to TRBJ2-1; 8 bases align to TRBD1. Looked up from germline, CDR1 is LGHNA and CDR2 is YNLKQL (reference sequence). The V gene end was trimmed by 0 bases and the J gene end by 2 bases; junction bases not matched to a gene: 3. The CDR3 is 16 amino acids. CDR3 loop: CASSQEGQEDYAEQFF. Incomplete CDR3 DNA: TGTGCCAGCAGCCAAGAGGGACAGGAGGACTATGCT.

For this clone: Gene labels here are mouse ones. The read ends 4 residues shy of where the CDR3 ends; the end is completed using the germline J gene. V gene TRBV13-3 combines with J gene TRBJ1-2, with D maybe TRBD1 (5 bases). This CDR3 has 13 residues. V was shortened by 7 bases and J by 0 bases, with 10 bases between the two germline ends. Germline loops: CDR1 NNHDY, CDR2 SYVADS. CDR3 DNA, as far as it was read: TGTGCCAGCCCCGACAGTGCAAACTCC. Amino acid sequence: CASPDSANS. Given in full, the CDR3 is CASPDSANSDYTF.

This clone came up many times. Each gene name is a mouse one. The sequence runs out 4 residues before the end of the CDR3; the remainder is reconstructed from the germline J gene. The V gene is TRBV17, the J gene TRBJ2-3, with 14 positions matching TRBD2. This CDR3 has 16 amino acids. Germline-derived CDR1 and CDR2 are MNHDT and YYDKIL. Trimming removed 7 bases from V and 3 bases from J; junction bases left unmatched: 6. The part of the CDR3 DNA that was read is TGTGCTAGCACTCCGGGACTGGGGGGGCGAGCAGAA. Protein sequence: CASTPGLGGRAE. The CDR3 as a whole reads CASTPGLGGRAETLYF.

This clone was seen more than once but under ten times. At one boundary the junction diverges from the germline segment, which might be a read error. Genes here carry mouse names. The read ends 4 residues shy of where the CDR3 ends; the end is completed using the germline J gene. The genes are TRBV14 and TRBJ2-3; TRBD2 matches 8 bases. CDR3 size: 15 residues. Per germline, CDR1 SGHDT and CDR2 FRDEAV. The CDR3 DNA, read in part, is TGTGCCGGCAGTTTCCTGGGGGGCCTTGCAGAA. Translating gives CAGSFLGGLAE. The CDR3 as a whole reads CAGSFLGGLAETLYF.

This clone was counted between two and nine times. All gene names here are mouse names. The read ends 3 residues early relative to the CDR3; the germline J gene fills the gap. V and J are TRBV19 and TRBJ1-6; the D is unclear. TRBJ1-6 is identified as an open reading frame with a role that is uncertain. This CDR3 has 14 residues. V shed 2 bases and J shed 4 bases, with 7 bases lying between them. CDR1 is FNHDT, CDR2 SITEND, per germline (reference sequence). CDR3 in amino acids: CASSIAGYNSPLYF. The CDR3 DNA, read in part, is TGTGCCAGCAGTATCGCAGGTTATAATTCGCCC.

A note on this clone: Gene names are the mouse ones. The read stops 4 residues short of the end of the CDR3; the missing end is completed from the germline J gene. V and J are TRBV13-1 and TRBJ2-3; 9 bases line up with TRBD1. This CDR3 region has 15 residues. CDR1 and CDR2 from the germline V gene are NSHNY and SYGAGN. J gave up 0 bases and V 5 bases, and 4 bases lay outside the gene matches. This CDR3 reads CASRADRGSAETLYF. The sequenced part of the CDR3 DNA is TGTGCCAGCAGGGCAGACAGGGGGAGTGCAGAA.

As to this clone: Gene and germline names: mouse. With the read ending 4 residues before the CDR3 end, the germline J gene is used to fill in that end. The rearrangement links TRBV13-1 to TRBJ1-1, with D possibly being TRBD1 (5 bases). Looked up from germline, CDR1 is NSHNY and CDR2 is SYGAGN. The CDR3 sequence is 14 residues long. V dropped 3 bases and J dropped 1 base, with 10 bases sitting between them. The covered CDR3 bases are TGTGCCAGCAGTGGTCGCAGGGAAAACACA. Translated, it gives CASSGRRENT. The whole CDR3 region reads CASSGRRENTEVFF.

This clone was counted only a few times. All gene names here are mouse names. The read gets to within 4 residues of the CDR3 end, and the germline J gene fills in the rest. The genes are TRBV1 and TRBJ2-5, with D possibly matching TRBD1 (5 bases). The germline V and J ends were trimmed by 4 bases and 0 bases, with 8 bases remaining between them. In germline, CDR1 is NSQYPW, CDR2 LRSPGD (reference sequence). This CDR3 has 14 amino acids. Incomplete CDR3 DNA: TGCACCTGCAGTGGGACAACTAACCAAGAC. Amino acids: CTCSGTTNQD. The whole CDR3 region reads CTCSGTTNQDTQYF.

Regarding this clone: Gene names denote mouse genes. The read halts 4 residues ahead of the CDR3 end, with the missing end drawn from the germline J gene. The genes are TRBV13-2 and TRBJ1-2; the D gene is possibly TRBD1 (5 bases). The CDR3 length is 14 residues. The V gene lost 0 bases and the J gene lost 4 bases, with 10 bases spanning the gap. The germline CDR1 and CDR2 sequences are NNHNN and SYGAGS (reference sequence). The sequenced CDR3 bases are TGTGCCAGCGGTGATGCAGGGTTGGCCTCC. This codes for CASGDAGLAS. The whole CDR3 sequence reads CASGDAGLASDYTF.

To note about this clone: Genes and germline are mouse. The sequenced part of the CDR3 DNA is TGCACCTGCAGTGCAGATCCCACAACA. Amino acids: CTCSADPTT. The full CDR3 reads CTCSADPTTEVFF. The rearrangement uses TRBV1 and TRBJ1-1; D is unresolved. The missing CDR3 end, 4 residues past where the read stops, is filled in from the germline J gene. The CDR3 is made up of 13 amino acids. Germline values: CDR1 NSQYPW, CDR2 LRSPGD (reference sequence).

Remarks on this clone: Here the gene names and germline are mouse. The read ends 4 residues shy of where the CDR3 ends; the end is completed using the germline J gene. The rearrangement joins TRBV14 to TRBJ2-7; TRBD2 agrees at 10 bases. Germline-derived CDR1 and CDR2 are SGHDT and FRDEAV. The trim removed 5 bases at V and 3 bases at J, leaving 5 bases unmatched. CDR3 size: 14 residues. The DNA read from the CDR3 is TGTGCCAGCAGCCCCGGGACTGGGGACTAT. This sequence encodes CASSPGTGDY. The whole CDR3 reads CASSPGTGDYEQYF.

This clone occurred a few times. Gene labels here are mouse ones. The observed sequence ends 4 residues before the CDR3 terminus, with the missing tail filled in from the germline J gene. The chain combines TRBV1 with TRBJ2-1; 8 bases fit TRBD2. The CDR3 is 16 amino acids. Looked up from germline, CDR1 is NSQYPW and CDR2 is LRSPGD (reference sequence). The CDR3 loop is CTCSALRTGLGAEQFF. CDR3 bases read: TGCACCTGCAGTGCCCTCAGGACTGGGCTGGGGGCT.

This clone has at least ten counts. Mouse germline and gene names are used. The CDR3 region is CASSSTGIYAEQFF. The sequenced part of the CDR3 DNA is TGTGCTAGCAGTAGTACTGGCATCTATGCT. The chain joins TRBV17 to TRBJ2-1, with D perhaps matching TRBD2 (5 bases). The read ends 4 residues shy of where the CDR3 ends; the end is completed using the germline J gene. Per the germline V gene, CDR1 is MNHDT and CDR2 is YYDKIL. V lost 3 bases and J 3 bases, leaving 9 bases between the germline ends. This CDR3 has 14 residues. Full variable domain (missing parts from reference TRBV17 and TRBJ2-1): DTTVKQNPRYKLARVGKPVNLICSQTMNHDTMYWYQKKPNQAPKLLLFYYDKILNREADTFEKFQSSRPNNSFCSLYIGSAGLEYSAMYLCASSSTGIYAEQFFGPGTRLTVL.

In this sample, this clone turned up a few times. Gene names are the mouse ones. From the germline J gene comes the end of the CDR3, since the read stops 4 residues before it. The V and J genes are TRBV14 and TRBJ1-2; D not resolved. This CDR3 is 12 amino acids long. CDR1 SGHDT and CDR2 FRDEAV come from the germline V gene. The V gene lost 2 bases and the J gene lost 4 bases, with 6 bases spanning the gap. CDR3 bases read: TGTGCCAGCAGTTTAGGTAGCTCC. It is translated as CASSLGSS. The full CDR3 is CASSLGSSDYTF.

This clone was recorded a few times. Gene names and germline match the mouse. Coverage ceases 4 residues before the CDR3 finishes, and the germline J gene fills in the end. The chain couples TRBV5 to TRBJ2-2; D is perhaps TRBD1 (6 bases). Trimming cost V 4 bases and J 3 bases, with 12 bases left between them. The CDR3 totals 15 residues. CDR1 is LGHNA and CDR2 is YNLKQL in the germline V gene (reference sequence). CDR3 in amino acids: CASSPRDTHTGQLYF. Partial CDR3 DNA: TGTGCCAGCAGCCCCCGGGACACCCACACCGGG.

In this sample, this clone turned up a few times. Germline and genes here are mouse. Read data end 4 residues before the CDR3 end; the end is taken from the germline J gene. This CDR3 is also generated by other DNA sequences in the sample. The chain joins TRBV14 to TRBJ2-5; 9 bases agree with TRBD2. V dropped 2 bases and J dropped 3; count of bases not matched to a gene: 1. CDR3 length equals 14 residues. Germline loops: CDR1 SGHDT, CDR2 FRDEAV. CDR3 in amino acids: CASSLLGGQDTQYF. Partial CDR3 DNA: TGTGCCAGCAGTTTACTGGGGGGTCAAGAC.